The sequence of this T cell receptor (beta chain) was determined in a study of siplizumab effects on memory and regulatory T cells. Study results and limitations: Reactions containing siplizumab showed mappable alloreactive CD4+ clones averaging roughly 66% Treg-derived, versus around 25% in controls.

This CDR3 region has 15 residues. Germline V gene lookup returns CDR1 MNHNY and CDR2 SVGAGI (reference sequence). A note on this clone: Antigen: not known. One end of the junction fails to match germline, which may point to a read error.

Sequencing was performed with immunoSEQ multiplex PCR; in TCRdb, only in-frame clones are kept and a portion is missing. The table includes tens of thousands of clones, over 85% detected once. The sample taken for sequencing was non-Treg CD4+ T cells sorted from blood. The origin of this receptor is a human donor in good health. The chain has TRBV6-6 and TRBJ2-1; no reliable D call. The CDR3 nucleotides are TGTGCCAGCATTGACGGTCCATCCAGATTCAATGAGCGGTTCTTC. It specifies CASIDGPSRFNERFF.